The entry below gives a single TCR beta chain sequence along with its context. In germline, CDR1 is SEHNR, CDR2 FQNEAQ (reference sequence). The CDR3 is made up of 12 amino acids. V dropped 2 bases and J dropped 11 bases, with 12 bases sitting between them. The sample originates from a study of cytomegalovirus exposure and HLA in healthy donors. The PCR ran on 60 Vbeta and 13 Jbeta primers. Here immunoSEQ multiplex PCR was the method, and the copy in TCRdb shows in-frame clones only, minus some. The sample records more than 150,000 clones, approximately 82% being singletons. Sequencing was done on a sample of PBMCs. V usage is TRBV7-9 and J usage is TRBJ1-1; tentative D call: TRBD1 (6 bases). This TCR was recovered from a woman aged 45-60 years in good health and CMV-seropositive. The CDR3 nucleotides read TGTGCCAGCAGCTTAAGTCCAGGGGATGCTTTCTTT. Protein sequence: CASSLSPGDAFF.